The clone carrying this T cell receptor (beta chain) was counted a few times. The antigen remains undetermined. The CDR3 totals 17 residues. V was pared by 1 base and J by 3 bases, with 7 bases of the junction left unmatched. CDR1 is LGHNA, CDR2 YSLEER, per germline. The data are from a study of CD8 T cells in ankylosing spondylitis. Study conclusions and caveats: Typical of ankylosing spondylitis blood, it appeared, was a TCR beta motif of under 10 highly homologous variants. In the blood and synovial fluid of reactive arthritis, some motif variants had been previously reported.

MiXCR, applied by TCRdb to the 5' RACE reads, yields one record per CDR3 protein. The sample yields some 200,000 distinct CDR3 sequences, about 7.3% seen once. The sample consisted of blood, either unsorted or a sorted T cell fraction (not recorded which). The genes are TRBV4-3 and TRBJ2-1; 9 nucleotides match TRBD2. The sequence came from a male donor with ankylosing spondylitis. CDR3 loop: CASSQVPSGRNYNEQFF. DNA for the CDR3: TGCGCCAGCAGCCAAGTCCCCAGCGGGAGGAACTACAATGAGCAGTTCTTC.